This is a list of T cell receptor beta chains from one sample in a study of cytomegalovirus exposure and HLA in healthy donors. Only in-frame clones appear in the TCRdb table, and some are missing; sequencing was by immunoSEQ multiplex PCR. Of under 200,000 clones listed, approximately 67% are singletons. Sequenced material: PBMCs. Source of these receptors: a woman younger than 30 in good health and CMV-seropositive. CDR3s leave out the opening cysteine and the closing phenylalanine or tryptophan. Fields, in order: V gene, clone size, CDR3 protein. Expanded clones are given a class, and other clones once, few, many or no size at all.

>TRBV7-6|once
ASSLSPALAGSLDDEQY
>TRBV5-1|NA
ASSFDGTAYEQY
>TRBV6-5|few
ASSYGTGGLYEQY
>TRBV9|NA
ASSSPGTGGNTEAF
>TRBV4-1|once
ASSQGGNRREAF
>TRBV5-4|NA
ASSSLADPTQY
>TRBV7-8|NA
ASSSRRQSSGNTIY
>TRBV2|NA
ASKTWDFGSNQPQH
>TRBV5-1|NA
ASSPGGVVNEQY
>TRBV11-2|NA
ASSPYRGAGRTDTQY
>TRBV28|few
ASRGTGAGELF
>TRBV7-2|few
ASSFGQSRVYEQY
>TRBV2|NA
ASRTGYSYEQY
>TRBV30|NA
AWRASGRMTQF
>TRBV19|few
ASATGGHRTEAF
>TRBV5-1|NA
ASSLMVQGATNEKLF
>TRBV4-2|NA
ASSQNLRLAGNNEQF
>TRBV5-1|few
ASREGNQETQY
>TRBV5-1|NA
ASSWGQDSGANVLT
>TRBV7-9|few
ASSLSSSPLPYEQY
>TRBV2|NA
ASSGLNTGELF
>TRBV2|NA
ASSEARTALGGYT
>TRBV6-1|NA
ASSEGRNEKLF
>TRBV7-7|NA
ASSPSEGTEAF
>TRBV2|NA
ASSPSSAATDTQY
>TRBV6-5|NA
ASSYSLKETQY
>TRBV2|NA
ANLGAGSSYEQY
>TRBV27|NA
ASSLSITRTEAF
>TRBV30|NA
ASPGTGNEKLF